The 25 T cell receptor beta chains in this list originate from one sample, sequenced in a study of Ad26.COV2.S vaccination and SARS-CoV-2 variants. Treatment here: roughly 18 received Ad26.COV2.S at low or high dose, single or two shots; about 5 received placebo; per-sample allocation not given. It was on day 63 after the first vaccine or placebo injection that samples were taken. The table came from immunoSEQ multiplex PCR; TCRdb's copy has only in-frame clones and leaves some out. The table includes about 350,000 clones, approximately 86% detected once. This sample comprised peripheral blood, obtained in a trial of Ad26.COV2.S vaccine versus placebo. These receptors all come from a person between 18 and 60 years old who received the Ad26.COV2.S COVID-19 vaccine or a placebo.

This clone was seen a single time. The rearrangement links TRBV11-1 to TRBJ1-4; D remains unclear. Germline loops: CDR1 SGHAT, CDR2 FQDESV (reference sequence). V lost 2 bases to trimming and J lost 8 bases, with 12 bases between them. The CDR3 loop spans 14 amino acids. The CDR3, as DNA: TGTGCCAGCAGCTTAAACTTCCCGGAGGAAAAACTGTTTTTT. Amino acid sequence: CASSLNFPEEKLFF. Combining the CDR3 with reference TRBV11-1 and TRBJ1-4 gives the whole variable domain EAEVAQSPRYKITEKSQAVAFWCDPISGHATLYWYRQILGQGPELLVQFQDESVVDDSQLPKDRFSAERLKGVDSTLKIQPAELGDSAMYLCASSLNFPEEKLFFGSGTQLSVL.

This rearrangement joins TRBV9 to TRBJ1-3; D is perhaps TRBD1 (6 bases). The V end lost 5 bases, the J end lost 9 bases, and 18 bases lay between the germline ends. CDR3 length: 14 amino acids. Germline CDR1 is SGDLS and CDR2 is YYNGEE. The DNA of the CDR3 is TGTGCCAGCAGAAATCAGGGGCAGTTCGGCACCATATATTTT. Protein sequence: CASRNQGQFGTIYF. The full variable domain, completed using reference TRBV9 and TRBJ1-3, is DSGVTQTPKHLITATGQRVTLRCSPRSGDLSVYWYQQSLDQGLQFLIQYYNGEERAKGNILERFSAQQFPDLHSELNLSSLELGDSALYFCASRNQGQFGTIYFGEGSWLTVV.

The chain couples TRBV19 to TRBJ2-7, with D possibly matching TRBD2 (6 bases). The germline CDR1 and CDR2 sequences are LNHDA and SQIVND (reference sequence). Trimming stripped 3 bases from V and 0 bases from J, with 12 bases between. The CDR3 consists of 15 residues. The CDR3 DNA is TGTGCCAGTAGTATGACAGCGGAGGGCTCCTACGAGCAGTACTTC. It is translated as CASSMTAEGSYEQYF.

This chain joins TRBV7-2 and TRBJ1-4; TRBD1 agrees at 12 bases. The CDR3 extends over 16 amino acids. V lost 5 bases and J lost 10; bases outside the gene matches: 11. Germline CDR1 reads SGHTA; CDR2 reads FQGNSA. DNA of the CDR3: TGTGCCAGCAGCGCCTCGGTCGGGACAGGGGGCGGAAAACTGTTTTTT. Its protein is CASSASVGTGGGKLFF. The full variable domain, rest sourced from reference TRBV7-2 and TRBJ1-4, is GAGVSQSPSNKVTEKGKDVELRCDPISGHTALYWYRQSLGQGLEFLIYFQGNSAPDKSGLPSDRFSAERTGGSVSTLTIQRTQQEDSAVYLCASSASVGTGGGKLFFGSGTQLSVL.

This clone has a handful of counts. This rearrangement joins TRBV19 to TRBJ2-1, with a tentative D call TRBD2 (5 bases). The CDR3 runs 15 residues. Trimming cost V 5 bases and J 6 bases, with 17 bases left between them. In germline, CDR1 is LNHDA, CDR2 SQIVND (reference sequence). The CDR3 region has the DNA TGTGCCAGTAGTGCTGGAGCGGAGTTGGGCAATGAGCAGTTCTTC. Protein product: CASSAGAELGNEQFF.

The chain uses TRBV30 and TRBJ2-3, with D unclear. Germline values: CDR1 GTSNPN, CDR2 SVGIG (reference sequence). The CDR3 extends over 12 amino acids. Trimming removed 5 bases from V and 4 bases from J, with 10 bases in between. Here the CDR3 reads CAWLQDADTQYF. The CDR3 DNA sequence: TGTGCCTGGCTTCAGGACGCAGATACGCAGTATTTT.

Only a few counts were recorded for this clone. The gene calls are TRBV28 and TRBJ1-5; D remains unclear. Trimming took off 7 bases at V and 4 bases at J, with 8 bases between the two ends. CDR1 is MDHEN, CDR2 SYDVKM, per germline. The CDR3 spans 12 residues. CDR3 protein: CASTTGNQPQHF. Written as DNA, the CDR3 is TGTGCCAGCACCACGGGAAATCAGCCCCAGCATTTT. Full variable domain (remainder filled in from reference TRBV28 and TRBJ1-5): DVKVTQSSRYLVKRTGEKVFLECVQDMDHENMFWYRQDPGLGLRLIYFSYDVKMKEKGDIPEGYSVSREKKERFSLILESASTNQTSMYLCASTTGNQPQHFGDGTRLSIL.

The chain uses TRBV12-3 or TRBV12-4 and TRBJ2-7; 7 nucleotides line up with TRBD2. This CDR3 region has 13 residues. The trim removed 6 bases at V and 5 bases at J, leaving 7 bases unmatched. The CDR3 nucleotides read TGTGCCAGCAGCCGGGACTATTATGACGAGCAGTACTTC. Translation gives CASSRDYYDEQYF.

The CDR3 nucleotides read TGTGCCAGCAGTCCATCGGGTAACGAGCAGTACTTC. Its protein is CASSPSGNEQYF. The chain employs TRBV28 and TRBJ2-7; D uncertain. V lost 5 bases and J lost 5, with 10 bases in between. CDR1 MDHEN and CDR2 SYDVKM come from the germline V gene. The CDR3 is made up of 12 amino acids. Using reference TRBV28 and TRBJ2-7 for the parts outside the CDR3, the full variable domain is DVKVTQSSRYLVKRTGEKVFLECVQDMDHENMFWYRQDPGLGLRLIYFSYDVKMKEKGDIPEGYSVSREKKERFSLILESASTNQTSMYLCASSPSGNEQYFGPGTRLTVT.

The rearrangement links TRBV19 to TRBJ2-6, with TRBD1 as a possible D gene (5 bases). The germline V gene encodes CDR1 LNHDA and CDR2 SQIVND (reference sequence). V was clipped by 6 bases and J by 4 bases, with 10 bases between them. The length of the CDR3 is 14 residues. The CDR3 DNA is TGTGCCAGTAGGGTAGGGGTGGGGGCCAACGTCCTGACTTTC. Translation: CASRVGVGANVLTF.

The V gene is TRBV4-1, the J gene TRBJ2-7; TRBD1 agrees at 10 bases. CDR3 length equals 15 residues. V lost 3 bases, J lost 2 bases, and 4 bases stayed unmatched. The germline V gene has CDR1 MGHRA and CDR2 YSYEKL. The CDR3 DNA reads as TGCGCCAGCAGCCAGGGACAGGGGTATACCTACGAGCAGTACTTC. It encodes CASSQGQGYTYEQYF.

This rearrangement joins TRBV5-4 to TRBJ2-1; D is unclear. Germline-derived CDR1 and CDR2 are SGHNT and YYREEE (reference sequence). V was clipped by 2 bases and J by 8 bases, with 17 bases between them. CDR3 length equals 15 residues. CDR3 sequence: CASSFTPRSVDEQFF. CDR3 sequence (DNA): TGTGCCAGCAGCTTTACCCCCCGGTCCGTGGATGAGCAGTTCTTC.

This chain connects TRBV18 to TRBJ2-7; possible D gene TRBD2, 7 bases. Trimming removed 1 base at V and 2 bases at J, with 12 bases between. Germline CDR1 KGHSH, CDR2 LQKENI. The CDR3 contains 15 residues. The CDR3 DNA reads TGTGCCAGCTCACCACAAGGGGGGGGTACCTACGAGCAGTACTTC. Protein: CASSPQGGGTYEQYF.

The rearrangement uses TRBV5-6 and TRBJ2-3, with D perhaps TRBD2 (7 bases). This CDR3 has 16 residues. The germline V gene encodes CDR1 SGHDT and CDR2 YYEEEE. V was clipped by 3 bases and J by 3 bases, with 17 bases between them. The CDR3 is CASSWRGPALTDTQYF. The CDR3 DNA follows: TGTGCCAGCAGCTGGCGGGGGCCCGCCCTAACAGATACGCAGTATTTT.

The chain uses TRBV24-1 and TRBJ2-5, with a tentative D call TRBD1 (6 bases). Germline assignment: CDR1 KGHDR and CDR2 SFDVKD. This CDR3 contains 16 residues. V shed 3 bases and J shed 2 bases, with 15 bases lying between them. CDR3 residues: CATSDPSPGQQETQYF. The CDR3 nucleotides read TGTGCCACCAGTGATCCCTCTCCGGGACAACAAGAGACCCAGTACTTC.

This clone was seen just once. The rearrangement uses TRBV11-3 and TRBJ1-4, with no clear D. The germline gives CDR1 SGHNT, CDR2 YENEEA. V was clipped by 4 bases and J by 5 bases, with 17 bases between them. The CDR3 length is 16 residues. CDR3 in amino acids: CASSSRERKGNEKLFF. The CDR3, as DNA: TGTGCCAGCAGCTCACGGGAGAGAAAGGGAAATGAAAAACTGTTTTTT. Based on the CDR3 plus reference TRBV11-3 and TRBJ1-4, the full variable domain is EAGVVQSPRYKIIEKKQPVAFWCNPISGHNTLYWYLQNLGQGPELLIRYENEEAVDDSQLPKDRFSAERLKGVDSTLKIQPAELGDSAVYLCASSSRERKGNEKLFFGSGTQLSVL.

This clone was observed many times. V is TRBV9 and J is TRBJ1-1; 7 bases line up with TRBD1. The CDR3 runs 13 residues. Per germline, CDR1 SGDLS and CDR2 YYNGEE. With V trimmed by 0 bases and J by 4 bases, 0 bases remained unmatched. The CDR3 is CASSVGDSTEAFF. As DNA, the CDR3 is TGTGCCAGCAGCGTAGGGGACAGCACTGAAGCTTTCTTT.

The CDR3, as DNA: TGCGCCAGCAGCCAAACGGTAGAGGGCCTCGAGCAGTACTTC. Its translation: CASSQTVEGLEQYF. This sequence joins TRBV4-3 and TRBJ2-7; D perhaps matches TRBD2 (5 bases). Germline V lookup: CDR1 LGHNA, CDR2 YSLEER. The CDR3 sequence is 14 residues long. Deletions cut 2 bases from V and 6 bases from J, with 14 bases between.

This chain connects TRBV7-9 to TRBJ2-1; 7 bases agree with TRBD1. The CDR3 extends over 12 amino acids. From germline, CDR1 is SEHNR and CDR2 FQNEAQ (reference sequence). J gave up 12 bases and V 3 bases, and 5 bases lay outside the gene matches. CDR3 nucleotides: TGTGCCAGCAGCTTGGGGGACAGTTGGCAGTTCTTC. Its translation: CASSLGDSWQFF.

This chain links TRBV9 with TRBJ2-3, with 9 bases fitting TRBD2. This CDR3 spans 16 amino acids. Germline-derived CDR1 and CDR2 are SGDLS and YYNGEE. V lost 0 bases and J lost 4; bases outside the gene matches: 6. The CDR3 coding sequence is TGTGCCAGCAGCGTAGAAGTCCTAGCGGGATCAGATACGCAGTATTTT. Protein product: CASSVEVLAGSDTQYF.

The rearrangement joins TRBV27 to TRBJ1-1; no clear D. In germline, CDR1 is MNHEY, CDR2 SMNVEV (reference sequence). The CDR3 extends over 14 amino acids. Trimming pared 5 bases from V and 6 bases from J, leaving 16 bases between. CDR3: CASSRGPPAAEAFF. As DNA, the CDR3 is TGTGCCAGCAGTAGAGGTCCGCCCGCCGCTGAAGCTTTCTTT.

This clone was seen more than once but under ten times. The rearrangement links TRBV28 to TRBJ1-5; D unresolved. The germline V gene encodes CDR1 MDHEN and CDR2 SYDVKM. Trimming took 3 bases from V and 4 from J, leaving 13 bases between them. CDR3 length equals 15 residues. The CDR3 here is CASSFSYQSNQPQHF. The CDR3, as DNA: TGTGCCAGCAGTTTTAGTTACCAGAGTAATCAGCCCCAGCATTTT.

V usage is TRBV6-1 and J usage is TRBJ2-7; D possibly corresponds to TRBD2 (6 bases). The germline gives CDR1 MNHNS, CDR2 SASEGT. The CDR3 is made up of 15 amino acids. V was clipped by 3 bases and J by 6 bases, with 18 bases between them. In DNA, the CDR3 is TGTGCCAGCAGTGAGCGGGACCGCGTTAAAAGCGAGCAGTACTTC. Its protein product is CASSERDRVKSEQYF.

This clone occurred once. The rearrangement links TRBV10-3 to TRBJ1-4, with TRBD1 as a possible D gene (6 bases). V was trimmed by 0 bases and J by 10 bases, leaving 18 bases between them. The CDR3 totals 16 residues. CDR1 is ENHRY and CDR2 is SYGVKD in the germline V gene. In DNA, the CDR3 is TGTGCCATCAGTGAGTCGGCGGGACAAACTGTGGGAAAACTGTTTTTT. It translates to CAISESAGQTVGKLFF.

The chain recombines TRBV7-9 with TRBJ1-1, with D perhaps TRBD1 (5 bases). V was shortened by 11 bases and J by 4 bases, with 14 bases between the two germline ends. The CDR3 contains 12 residues. Germline V gene sequence: CDR1 SEHNR, CDR2 FQNEAQ (reference sequence). Here the CDR3 DNA reads TGTGCCGTCCGTCGAGACAGCACTGAAGCTTTCTTT. This sequence encodes CAVRRDSTEAFF.